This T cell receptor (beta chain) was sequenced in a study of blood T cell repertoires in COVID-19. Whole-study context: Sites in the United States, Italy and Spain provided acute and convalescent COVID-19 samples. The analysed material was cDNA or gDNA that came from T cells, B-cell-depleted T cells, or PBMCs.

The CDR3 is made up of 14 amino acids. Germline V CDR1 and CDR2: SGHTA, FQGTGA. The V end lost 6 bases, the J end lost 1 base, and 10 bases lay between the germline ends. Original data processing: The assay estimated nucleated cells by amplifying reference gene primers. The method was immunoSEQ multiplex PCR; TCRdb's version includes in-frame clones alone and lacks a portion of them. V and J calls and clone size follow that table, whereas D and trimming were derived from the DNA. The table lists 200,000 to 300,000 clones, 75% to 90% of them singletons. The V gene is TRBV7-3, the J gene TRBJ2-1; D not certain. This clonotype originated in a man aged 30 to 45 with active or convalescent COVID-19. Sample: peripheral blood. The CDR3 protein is CASRSGGSYNEQFF. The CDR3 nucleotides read TGTGCCAGCAGGAGTGGCGGATCCTACAATGAGCAGTTCTTC.